One and the same sample provided the 3 T cell receptor beta chains below, sequenced in a study of CD4 T cells in relation to SARS-CoV-2 and coronaviruses. Sequencing used immunoSEQ multiplex PCR; TCRdb keeps in-frame clones, though not all of them. The top ten clones hold roughly an eighth of a sample with some 22,000 clones, more than 60% of them seen once. CD4+ T cells from unexposed donors were obtained before the COVID-19 pandemic (2011-2018). CD4+ T cells were isolated from the cells after about ten days of culture. These receptors have no identified antigens. Input material: CD4+ T cells from PBMCs, cultured in vitro. Receptors were obtained from a human donor in good health.

The CDR3 reads CASSQDLDGYTF. For the CDR3, the DNA is TGTGCCAGCAGTCAGGATTTGGATGGCTACACCTTC. This chain uses TRBV12-3 or TRBV12-4 with TRBJ1-2; D is undetermined. The V end was cut by 5 bases, the J end by 6 bases, with 10 bases between. This CDR3 is built from 12 residues.

This clone was detected only a few times. The CDR3: CARRLAGTAYEQFF. The CDR3 DNA reads TGTGCCAGACGCCTAGCGGGAACTGCCTATGAGCAGTTCTTC. This rearrangement joins TRBV2 to TRBJ2-1, with 9 bases aligning to TRBD2. J was trimmed by 8 bases and V by 9 bases; bases with no gene match: 11. Germline V gene data show CDR1 as SNHLY and CDR2 as FYNNEI. The CDR3 covers 14 residues. Variable domain in full (rest from reference TRBV2 and TRBJ2-1): EPEVTQTPSHQVTQMGQEVILRCVPISNHLYFYWYRQILGQKVEFLVSFYNNEISEKSEIFDDQFSVERPDGSNFTLKIRSTKLEDSAMYFCARRLAGTAYEQFFGPGTRLTVL.

J is TRBJ2-3 and V is TRBV24-1; 9 positions agree with TRBD1. The CDR3 contains 16 residues. Germline CDR1 and CDR2: KGHDR and SFDVKD. V shed 3 bases, J shed 1 base, and the junction held 4 bases outside the gene matches. The CDR3 region is CATSDGQGFRTDTQYF. CDR3 DNA: TGTGCCACCAGTGATGGACAGGGGTTTCGCACAGATACGCAGTATTTT.